Listed below are T cell receptor beta chains from one sample, sequenced in a study of blood T cell repertoires in COVID-19. The data were produced by immunoSEQ multiplex PCR, yet TCRdb's version contains in-frame clones alone and is incomplete. Among about 260,000 clones listed, approximately 88% were seen once. The source material was PBMCs or T cells enriched from blood (not recorded which). Source of these receptors: a woman in her 40s who had been exposed to COVID-19. The CDR3 runs from the conserved cysteine through the conserved F or W. Fields, in order: D gene, V gene, J gene, CDR3 protein. D genes are given only for firm matches.

>TRBD2|TRBV10-3|TRBJ2-1
CAISPWREGYNEQFF
>-|TRBV29-1|TRBJ1-1
CSSRDTEAFF
>-|TRBV19|TRBJ1-5
CASSISTVNQPQHF
>-|TRBV25-1|TRBJ2-5
CASSDRGRGETQYF
>-|TRBV27|TRBJ1-3
CASSPHSGNTIYF
>TRBD1|TRBV15|TRBJ2-7
CATSRDLSSGTGIYEQYF
>-|TRBV14|TRBJ1-1
CASSPSVVNTEAFF
>TRBD2|TRBV10-3|TRBJ2-1
CAISAGGRNYNEQFF
>TRBD2|TRBV11-1|TRBJ2-1
CASSSGSSYNEQFF
>TRBD2|TRBV11-3|TRBJ2-5
CASSLGTSGETQYF
>TRBD1|TRBV24-1|TRBJ1-1
CATSVGQATEAFF
>-|TRBV19|TRBJ2-3
CASRVAGADTQYF
>TRBD1|TRBV28|TRBJ2-3
CASSLPGQGSDTQYF
>-|TRBV11-2|TRBJ1-2
CASSLGNRVDGYTF
>-|TRBV7-8|TRBJ2-2
CASSPSRGGELFF
>-|TRBV18|TRBJ1-1
CASSPNHVNLVTEAFF
>-|TRBV12-3/TRBV12-4|TRBJ1-2
CASSPRGLGYTF
>TRBD2|TRBV30|TRBJ2-3
CAWSLSTSGTSTDTQYF
>-|TRBV5-5|TRBJ2-3
CASSLAASGDTQYF
>-|TRBV19|TRBJ2-4
CASSFQGGTKNIQYF
>-|TRBV7-2|TRBJ1-1
CASSLAAGGGAFF
>-|TRBV10-3|TRBJ2-7
CAISESGEYEQYF
>-|TRBV12-3/TRBV12-4|TRBJ1-1
CASSKQGQAFF
>-|TRBV19|TRBJ1-2
CASSTPGKGGYGYTF